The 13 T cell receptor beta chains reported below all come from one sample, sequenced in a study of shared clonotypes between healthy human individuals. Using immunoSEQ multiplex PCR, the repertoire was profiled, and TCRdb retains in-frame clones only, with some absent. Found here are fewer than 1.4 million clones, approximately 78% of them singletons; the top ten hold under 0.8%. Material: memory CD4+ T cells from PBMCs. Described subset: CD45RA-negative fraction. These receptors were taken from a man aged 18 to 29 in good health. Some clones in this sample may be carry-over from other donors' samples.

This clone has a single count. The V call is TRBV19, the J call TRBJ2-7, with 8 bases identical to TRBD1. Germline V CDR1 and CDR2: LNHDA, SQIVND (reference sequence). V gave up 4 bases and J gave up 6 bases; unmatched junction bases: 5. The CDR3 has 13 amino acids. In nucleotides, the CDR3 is TGTGCCAGTAGTACCGGACAGGGCGGCGAGCAGTACTTC. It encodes CASSTGQGGEQYF.

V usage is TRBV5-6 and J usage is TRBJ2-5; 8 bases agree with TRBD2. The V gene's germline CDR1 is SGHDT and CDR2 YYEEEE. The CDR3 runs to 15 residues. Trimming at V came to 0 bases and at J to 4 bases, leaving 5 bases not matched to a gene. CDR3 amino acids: CASSLATAGGETQYF. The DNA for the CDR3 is TGTGCCAGCAGCTTGGCTACGGCGGGAGGAGAGACCCAGTACTTC.

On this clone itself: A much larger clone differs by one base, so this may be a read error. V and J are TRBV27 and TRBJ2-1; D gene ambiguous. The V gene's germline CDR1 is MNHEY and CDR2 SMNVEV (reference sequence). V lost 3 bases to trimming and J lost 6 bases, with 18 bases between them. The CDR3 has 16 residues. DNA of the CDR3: TGTGCCAGCAGTTTTGCCGGGTCCCTTACTTTCAATGAGCAGTTCTTC. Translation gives CASSFAGSLTFNEQFF.

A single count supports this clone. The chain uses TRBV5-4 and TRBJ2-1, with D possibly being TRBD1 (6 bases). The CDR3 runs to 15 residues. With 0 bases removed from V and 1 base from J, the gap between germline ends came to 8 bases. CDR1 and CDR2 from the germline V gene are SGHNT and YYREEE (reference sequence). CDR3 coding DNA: TGTGCCAGCAGCTTGGCGCAGGGGTCCTACAATGAGCAGTTCTTC. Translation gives CASSLAQGSYNEQFF.

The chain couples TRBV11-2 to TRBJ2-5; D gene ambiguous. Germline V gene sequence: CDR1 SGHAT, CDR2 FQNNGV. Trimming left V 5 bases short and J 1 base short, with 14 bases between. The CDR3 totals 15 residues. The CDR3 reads CASSPAWGTQETQYF. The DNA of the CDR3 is TGTGCCAGCAGCCCCGCGTGGGGAACCCAAGAGACCCAGTACTTC.

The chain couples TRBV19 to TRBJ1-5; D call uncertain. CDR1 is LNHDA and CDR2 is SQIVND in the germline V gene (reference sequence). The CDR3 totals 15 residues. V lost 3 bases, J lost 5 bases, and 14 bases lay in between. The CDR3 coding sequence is TGTGCCAGTAGTATCTCCAGGTCCCCGTATCAGCCCCAGCATTTT. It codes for CASSISRSPYQPQHF. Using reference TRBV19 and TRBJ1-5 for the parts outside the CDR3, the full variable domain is DGGITQSPKYLFRKEGQNVTLSCEQNLNHDAMYWYRQDPGQGLRLIYYSQIVNDFQKGDIAEGYSVSREKKESFPLTVTSAQKNPTAFYLCASSISRSPYQPQHFGDGTRLSIL.

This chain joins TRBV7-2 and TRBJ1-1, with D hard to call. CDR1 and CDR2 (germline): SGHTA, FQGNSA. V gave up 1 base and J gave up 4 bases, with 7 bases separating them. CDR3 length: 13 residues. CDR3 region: CASSLGVSTEAFF. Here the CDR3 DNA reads TGTGCCAGCAGCTTAGGAGTGAGCACTGAAGCTTTCTTT. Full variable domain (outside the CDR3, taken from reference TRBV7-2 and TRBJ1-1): GAGVSQSPSNKVTEKGKDVELRCDPISGHTALYWYRQSLGQGLEFLIYFQGNSAPDKSGLPSDRFSAERTGGSVSTLTIQRTQQEDSAVYLCASSLGVSTEAFFGQGTRLTVV.

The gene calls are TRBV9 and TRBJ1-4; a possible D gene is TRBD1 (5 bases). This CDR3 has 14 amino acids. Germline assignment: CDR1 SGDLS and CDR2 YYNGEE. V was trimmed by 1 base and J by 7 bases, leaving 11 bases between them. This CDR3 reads CASSVSRDGEKLFF. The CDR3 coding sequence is TGTGCCAGCAGCGTATCGAGGGACGGTGAAAAACTGTTTTTT.

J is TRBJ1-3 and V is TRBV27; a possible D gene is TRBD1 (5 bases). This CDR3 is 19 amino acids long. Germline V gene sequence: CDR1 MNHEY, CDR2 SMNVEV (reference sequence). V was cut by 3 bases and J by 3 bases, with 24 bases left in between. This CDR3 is CASSFRDPVIGGFGNTIYF. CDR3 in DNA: TGTGCCAGCAGTTTCCGGGACCCCGTAATTGGGGGTTTTGGAAACACCATATATTTT.

This chain's CDR3 is CASSLLTGRGYTF. CDR3 sequence (DNA): TGTGCCAGCAGCTTACTTACAGGGAGGGGCTACACCTTC. The rearrangement links TRBV7-9 to TRBJ1-2; D perhaps matches TRBD1 (6 bases). CDR1 and CDR2 (germline): SEHNR, FQNEAQ (reference sequence). The CDR3 has 13 residues. The ends were cut back, 2 bases at V and 8 bases at J, with 12 bases in the middle.

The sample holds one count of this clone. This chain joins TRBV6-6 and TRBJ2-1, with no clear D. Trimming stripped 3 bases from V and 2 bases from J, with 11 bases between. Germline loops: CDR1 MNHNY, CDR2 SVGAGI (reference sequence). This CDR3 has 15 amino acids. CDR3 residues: CASSYGGPTYNEQFF. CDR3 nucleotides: TGTGCCAGCAGTTATGGTGGGCCAACCTACAATGAGCAGTTCTTC.

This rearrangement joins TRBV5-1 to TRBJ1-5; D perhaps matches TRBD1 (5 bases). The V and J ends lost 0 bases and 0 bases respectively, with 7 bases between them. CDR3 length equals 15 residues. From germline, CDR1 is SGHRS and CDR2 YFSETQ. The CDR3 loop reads CASSLGRDSNQPQHF. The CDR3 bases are TGCGCCAGCAGCTTGGGCAGGGATAGCAATCAGCCCCAGCATTTT.

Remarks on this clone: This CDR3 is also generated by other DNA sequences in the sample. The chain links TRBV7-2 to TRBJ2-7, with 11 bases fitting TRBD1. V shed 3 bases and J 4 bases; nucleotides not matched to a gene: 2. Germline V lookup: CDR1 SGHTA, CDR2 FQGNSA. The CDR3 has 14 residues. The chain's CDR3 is CASSLGQGGYEQYF. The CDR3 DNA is TGTGCCAGCAGCTTGGGACAGGGGGGGTACGAGCAGTACTTC.